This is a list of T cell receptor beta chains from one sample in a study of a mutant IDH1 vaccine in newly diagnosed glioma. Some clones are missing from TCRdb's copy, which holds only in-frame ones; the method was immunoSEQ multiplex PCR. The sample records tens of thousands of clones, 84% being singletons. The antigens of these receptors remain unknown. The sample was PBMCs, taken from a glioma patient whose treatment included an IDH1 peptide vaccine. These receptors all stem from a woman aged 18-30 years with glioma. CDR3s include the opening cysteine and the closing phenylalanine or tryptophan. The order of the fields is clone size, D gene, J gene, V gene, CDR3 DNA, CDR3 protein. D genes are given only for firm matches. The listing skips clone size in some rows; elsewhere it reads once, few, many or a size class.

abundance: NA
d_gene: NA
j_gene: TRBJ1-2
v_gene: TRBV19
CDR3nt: TGTGCCAGTAGTACGGGGAGAGGGGGCTACACCTTC
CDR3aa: CASSTGRGGYTF

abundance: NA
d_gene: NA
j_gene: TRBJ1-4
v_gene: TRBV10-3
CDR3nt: TGTGCCATCTCCCGACAAAATGAAAAACTGTTTTTT
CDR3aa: CAISRQNEKLFF

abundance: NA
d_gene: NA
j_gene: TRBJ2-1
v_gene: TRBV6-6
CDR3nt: TGTGCCAGCGGTATTACTTCTGAGCAGTTCTTC
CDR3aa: CASGITSEQFF

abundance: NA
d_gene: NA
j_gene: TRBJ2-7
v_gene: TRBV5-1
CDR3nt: TGCGCCAGCAGCTTGGTGCAGCCCCCCTACGAGCAGTACTTC
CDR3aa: CASSLVQPPYEQYF

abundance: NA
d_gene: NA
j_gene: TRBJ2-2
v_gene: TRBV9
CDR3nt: TGTGCCACGCGCCCCCAACCCGGGTCGGAGCTGTTTTTT
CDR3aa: CATRPQPGSELFF

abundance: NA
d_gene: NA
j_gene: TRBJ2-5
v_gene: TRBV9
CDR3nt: TGTGCCAGCAGCCTACTAGGCTCAGAGGGAGAGACCCAGTACTTC
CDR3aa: CASSLLGSEGETQYF

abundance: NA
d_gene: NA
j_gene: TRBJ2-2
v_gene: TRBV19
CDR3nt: TGTGCCAGTATACGGCAGAACACCGGGGAGCTGTTTTTT
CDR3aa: CASIRQNTGELFF

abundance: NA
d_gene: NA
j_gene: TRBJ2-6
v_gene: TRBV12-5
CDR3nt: TGTGCTAGTGGTTTGGTACGCTTTCGGGGTAGGTCTGGGGCCAACGTCCTGACTTTC
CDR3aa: CASGLVRFRGRSGANVLTF

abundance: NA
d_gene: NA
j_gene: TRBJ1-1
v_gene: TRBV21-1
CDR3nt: TGTGCCAGCAGCAAAGCCTGGAAGGCCCTGGGCTATAACACTGAAGCTTTCTTT
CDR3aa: CASSKAWKALGYNTEAFF

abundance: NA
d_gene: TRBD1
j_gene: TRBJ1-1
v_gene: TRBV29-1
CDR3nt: TGCAGCGTAGATATTGACAGGGGGAACGAAGCTTTCTTT
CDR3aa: CSVDIDRGNEAFF

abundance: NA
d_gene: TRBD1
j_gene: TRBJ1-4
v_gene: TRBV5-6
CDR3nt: TGTGCCAGCAGCTTGCCTTTTGGGGGACAGTCAAATGAAAAACTGTTTTTT
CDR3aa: CASSLPFGGQSNEKLFF

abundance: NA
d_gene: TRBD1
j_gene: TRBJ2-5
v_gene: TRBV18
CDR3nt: TGTGCCAGCTCACCAACCTCAGGGACAGGACAAGAGACCCAGTACTTC
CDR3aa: CASSPTSGTGQETQYF

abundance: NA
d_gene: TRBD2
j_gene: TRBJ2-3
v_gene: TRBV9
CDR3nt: TGTGCCAGCAGCGGTCCGGGACTAAGGACAGATACGCAGTATTTT
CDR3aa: CASSGPGLRTDTQYF

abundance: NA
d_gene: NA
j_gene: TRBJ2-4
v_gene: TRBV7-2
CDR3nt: TGTGCCAGCAGCTTAGTGGGGCGAGCCAAAAACATTCAGTACTTC
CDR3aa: CASSLVGRAKNIQYF

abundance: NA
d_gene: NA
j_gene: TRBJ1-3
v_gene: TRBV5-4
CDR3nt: TGTGCCAGCAGCCGGGACTCTGGAAACACCATATATTTT
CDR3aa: CASSRDSGNTIYF

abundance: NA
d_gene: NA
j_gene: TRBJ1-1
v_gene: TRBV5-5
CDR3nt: TGTGCCAGCAGCCTCGAGCCGTTGAACACTGAAGCTTTCTTT
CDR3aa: CASSLEPLNTEAFF

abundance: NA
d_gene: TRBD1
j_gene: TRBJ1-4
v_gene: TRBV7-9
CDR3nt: TGTGCCAGCAGCGTACAGGGGGCGGCTAATGAAAAACTGTTTTTT
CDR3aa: CASSVQGAANEKLFF

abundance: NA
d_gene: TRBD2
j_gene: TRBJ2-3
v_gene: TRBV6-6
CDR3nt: TGTGCCAGCAGTTACTCGGGACTAGGGTGGTATACGCAGTATTTT
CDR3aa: CASSYSGLGWYTQYF

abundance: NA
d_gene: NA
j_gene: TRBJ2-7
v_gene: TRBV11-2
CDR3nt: TGTGCCAGCAGCCAGACACAGGGAAAGTCCTACGAGCAGTACTTC
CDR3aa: CASSQTQGKSYEQYF

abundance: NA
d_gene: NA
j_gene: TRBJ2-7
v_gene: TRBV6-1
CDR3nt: TGTGCCAGCAGTGAAGCGCTCGGAGTGAACTACGAGCAGTACTTC
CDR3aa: CASSEALGVNYEQYF

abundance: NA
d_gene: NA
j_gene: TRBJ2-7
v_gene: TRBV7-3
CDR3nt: TGTGCCAGCATGGAAACGCCAAGCTCCTACGAGCAGTACTTC
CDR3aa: CASMETPSSYEQYF

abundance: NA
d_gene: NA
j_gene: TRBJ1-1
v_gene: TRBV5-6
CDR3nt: TGTGCCAGCAGCCCGGCGGTGGAGGGCGGGAACACTGAAGCTTTCTTT
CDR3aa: CASSPAVEGGNTEAFF

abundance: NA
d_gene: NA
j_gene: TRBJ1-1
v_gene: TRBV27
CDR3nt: TGTGCCAGTCTTCGCGGCACTGAAGCTTTCTTT
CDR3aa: CASLRGTEAFF

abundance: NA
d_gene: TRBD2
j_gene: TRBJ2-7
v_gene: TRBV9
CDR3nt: TGTGCCAGCAGCGCCACCGGACTAGCCGACTACGAGCAGTACTTC
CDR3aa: CASSATGLADYEQYF

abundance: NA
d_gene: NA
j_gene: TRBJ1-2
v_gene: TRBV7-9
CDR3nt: TGTGCCAGCAGCTTGAGGACAAGCCGGTTAGACTATGGCTACACCTTC
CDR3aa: CASSLRTSRLDYGYTF

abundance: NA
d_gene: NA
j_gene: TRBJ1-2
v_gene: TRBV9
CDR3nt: TGTGCCAGCAGCGTAGGGTTAGGGGGACGCCGGTCATCTAACTATGGCTACACCTTC
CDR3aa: CASSVGLGGRRSSNYGYTF

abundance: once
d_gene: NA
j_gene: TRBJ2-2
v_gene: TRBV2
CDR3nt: TGTGCCAGCACCCGTGGCCGGGGAGAGCTGTTTTTT
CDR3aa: CASTRGRGELFF